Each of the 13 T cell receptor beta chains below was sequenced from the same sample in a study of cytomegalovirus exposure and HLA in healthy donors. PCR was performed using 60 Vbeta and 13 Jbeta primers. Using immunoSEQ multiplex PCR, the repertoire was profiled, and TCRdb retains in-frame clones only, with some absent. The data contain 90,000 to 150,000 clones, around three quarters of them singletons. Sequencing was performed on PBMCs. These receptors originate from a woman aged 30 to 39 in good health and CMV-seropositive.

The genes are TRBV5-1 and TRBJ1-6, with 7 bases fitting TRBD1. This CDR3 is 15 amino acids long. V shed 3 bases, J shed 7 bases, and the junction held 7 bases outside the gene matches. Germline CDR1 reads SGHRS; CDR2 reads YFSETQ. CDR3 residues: CASSSDRVWNSPLHF. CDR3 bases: TGCGCCAGCAGCTCCGACAGGGTCTGGAATTCACCCCTCCACTTT.

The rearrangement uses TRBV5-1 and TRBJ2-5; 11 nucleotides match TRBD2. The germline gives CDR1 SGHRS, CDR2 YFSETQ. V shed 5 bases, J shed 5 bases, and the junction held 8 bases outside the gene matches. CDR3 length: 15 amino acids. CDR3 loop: CASRNSGGAWETQYF. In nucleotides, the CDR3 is TGCGCCAGCAGGAATAGCGGGGGGGCCTGGGAGACCCAGTACTTC.

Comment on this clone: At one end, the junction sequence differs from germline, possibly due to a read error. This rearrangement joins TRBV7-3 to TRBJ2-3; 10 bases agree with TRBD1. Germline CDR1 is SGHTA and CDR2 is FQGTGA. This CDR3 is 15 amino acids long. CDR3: CSSSDRGRGTDTQYF. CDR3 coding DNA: TGTTCCAGCAGCGACAGGGGGCGCGGCACAGATACGCAGTATTTT. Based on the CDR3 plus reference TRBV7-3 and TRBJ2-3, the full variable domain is GAGVSQTPSNKVTEKGKYVELRCDPISGHTALYWYRQSLGQGPEFLIYFQGTGAADDSGLPNDRFFAVRPEGSVSTLKIQRTERGDSAVYLCSSSDRGRGTDTQYFGPGTRLTVL.

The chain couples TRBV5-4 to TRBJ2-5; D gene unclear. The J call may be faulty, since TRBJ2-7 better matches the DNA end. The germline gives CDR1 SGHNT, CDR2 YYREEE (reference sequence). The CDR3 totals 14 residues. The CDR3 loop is CASSLETFGYEQYF. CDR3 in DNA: TGTGCCAGCAGCTTGGAGACCTTCGGGTACGAGCAGTACTTC.

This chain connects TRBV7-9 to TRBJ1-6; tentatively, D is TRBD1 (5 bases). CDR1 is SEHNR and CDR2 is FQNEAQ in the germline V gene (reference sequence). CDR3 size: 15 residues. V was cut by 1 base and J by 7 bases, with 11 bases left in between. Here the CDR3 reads CASSLGYRQNSPLHF. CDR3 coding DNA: TGTGCCAGCAGCTTAGGGTACAGGCAAAATTCACCCCTCCACTTT. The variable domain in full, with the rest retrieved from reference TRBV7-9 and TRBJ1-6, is DTGVSQNPRHKITKRGQNVTFRCDPISEHNRLYWYRQTLGQGPEFLTYFQNEAQLEKSRLLSDRFSAERPKGSFSTLEIQRTEQGDSAMYLCASSLGYRQNSPLHFGNGTRLTVT.

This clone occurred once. CDR3 sequence reads: CASSPGQGGQETQYF. DNA of the CDR3: TGTGCCAGCAGCCCAGGACAGGGGGGGCAAGAGACCCAGTACTTC. The chain combines TRBV5-6 with TRBJ2-5; TRBD1 matches 10 bases. The CDR3 is 15 residues long. Trimming cost V 4 bases and J 2 bases; bases outside gene matches: 5. CDR1 is SGHDT and CDR2 is YYEEEE in the germline V gene.

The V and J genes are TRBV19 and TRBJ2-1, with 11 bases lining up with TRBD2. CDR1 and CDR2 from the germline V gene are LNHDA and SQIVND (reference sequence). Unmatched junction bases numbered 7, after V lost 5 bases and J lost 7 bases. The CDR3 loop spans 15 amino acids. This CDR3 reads CASSLGLAGTNEQFF. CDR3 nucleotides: TGTGCCAGTAGTCTCGGACTAGCGGGTACTAATGAGCAGTTCTTC.

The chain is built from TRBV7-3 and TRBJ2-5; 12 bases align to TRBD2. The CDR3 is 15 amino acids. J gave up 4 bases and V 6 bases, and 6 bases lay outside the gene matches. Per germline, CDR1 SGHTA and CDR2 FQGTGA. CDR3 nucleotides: TGTGCCAGCAGTCGGACTAGCGGGGTAGCAGAGACCCAGTACTTC. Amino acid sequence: CASSRTSGVAETQYF.

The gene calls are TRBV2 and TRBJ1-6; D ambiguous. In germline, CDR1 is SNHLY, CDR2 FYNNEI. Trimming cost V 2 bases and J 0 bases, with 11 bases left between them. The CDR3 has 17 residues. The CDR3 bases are TGTGCCAGCAGTGAATGGTCAGGCAGCTCCTATAATTCACCCCTCCACTTT. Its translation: CASSEWSGSSYNSPLHF.

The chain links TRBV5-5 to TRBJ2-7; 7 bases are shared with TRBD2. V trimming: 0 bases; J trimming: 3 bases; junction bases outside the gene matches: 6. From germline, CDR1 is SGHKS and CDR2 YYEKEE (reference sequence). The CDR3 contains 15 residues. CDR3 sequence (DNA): TGTGCCAGCAGCTTGGGACCCGGGAGGTACTACGAGCAGTACTTC. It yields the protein CASSLGPGRYYEQYF. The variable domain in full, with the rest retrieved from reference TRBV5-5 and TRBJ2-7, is DAGVTQSPTHLIKTRGQQVTLRCSPISGHKSVSWYQQVLGQGPQFIFQYYEKEERGRGNFPDRFSARQFPNYSSELNVNALLLGDSALYLCASSLGPGRYYEQYFGPGTRLTVT.

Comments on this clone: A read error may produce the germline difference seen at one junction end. CDR3 DNA: TGTTCCAGCAGCTTAGAGGGTGACAGGCAGAGCTCCTACAATGAGCAGTTCTTC. Translating it yields CSSSLEGDRQSSYNEQFF. The gene calls are TRBV7-9 and TRBJ2-1, with D possibly being TRBD1 (6 bases). The CDR3 covers 18 residues. CDR1 and CDR2 from the germline V gene are SEHNR and FQNEAQ (reference sequence).

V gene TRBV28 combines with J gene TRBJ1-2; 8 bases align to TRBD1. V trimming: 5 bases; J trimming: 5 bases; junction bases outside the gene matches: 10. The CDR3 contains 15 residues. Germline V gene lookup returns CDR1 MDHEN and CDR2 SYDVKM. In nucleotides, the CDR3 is TGTGCCAGCAGTATAACCCGGACAGGGACTTATGGCTACACCTTC. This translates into CASSITRTGTYGYTF.

In DNA, the CDR3 is TGTGCCAGCAGCGCTATAGCGGGTAGCTCCTACAATGAGCAGTTCTTC. The encoded protein is CASSAIAGSSYNEQFF. This chain uses TRBV5-5 with TRBJ2-1; 7 bases fit TRBD2. CDR1 and CDR2 from the germline V gene are SGHKS and YYEKEE (reference sequence). The CDR3 is 16 residues long. V lost 4 bases and J lost 0; bases outside the gene matches: 7. The full variable domain, in which reference TRBV5-5 and TRBJ2-1 provide the parts outside the CDR3, is DAGVTQSPTHLIKTRGQQVTLRCSPISGHKSVSWYQQVLGQGPQFIFQYYEKEERGRGNFPDRFSARQFPNYSSELNVNALLLGDSALYLCASSAIAGSSYNEQFFGPGTRLTVL.